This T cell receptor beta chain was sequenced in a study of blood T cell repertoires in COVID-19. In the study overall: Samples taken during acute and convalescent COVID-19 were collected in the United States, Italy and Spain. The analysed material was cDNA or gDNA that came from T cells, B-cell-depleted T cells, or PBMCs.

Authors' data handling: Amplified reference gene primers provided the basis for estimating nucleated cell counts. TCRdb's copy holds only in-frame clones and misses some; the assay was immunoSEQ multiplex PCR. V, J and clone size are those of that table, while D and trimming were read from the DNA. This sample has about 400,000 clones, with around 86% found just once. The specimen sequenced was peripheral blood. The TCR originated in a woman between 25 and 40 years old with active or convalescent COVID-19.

CDR3 coding DNA: TGTGCCAGCAGCTCCGACTCCAATAGCAATCAGCCCCAGCATTTT. It is translated as CASSSDSNSNQPQHF. The rearrangement uses TRBV9 and TRBJ1-5; no firm D call. The CDR3 contains 15 residues. Trimming took 4 bases from V and 0 from J, leaving 11 bases between them. Germline V gene lookup returns CDR1 SGDLS and CDR2 YYNGEE.